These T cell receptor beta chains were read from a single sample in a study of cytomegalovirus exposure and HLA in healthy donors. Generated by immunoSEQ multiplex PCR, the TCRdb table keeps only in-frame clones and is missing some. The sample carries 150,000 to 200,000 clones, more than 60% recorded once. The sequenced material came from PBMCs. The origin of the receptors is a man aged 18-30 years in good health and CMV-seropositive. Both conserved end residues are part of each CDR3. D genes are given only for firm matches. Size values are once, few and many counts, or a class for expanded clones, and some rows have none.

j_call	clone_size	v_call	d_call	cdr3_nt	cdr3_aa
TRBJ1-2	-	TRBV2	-	TGTGCCAGCAGTGGACAATACTATGGCTACACCTTC	CASSGQYYGYTF
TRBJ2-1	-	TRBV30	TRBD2	TGTGCCTGGAGACTCCCGGGACTAGGGTACAATGAGCAGTTCTTC	CAWRLPGLGYNEQFF
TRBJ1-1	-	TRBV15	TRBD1	TGTGCCACCAGCCCCCGGGACAGGGGAGGAGCTTTCTTT	CATSPRDRGGAFF
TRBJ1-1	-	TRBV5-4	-	TGTGCCAGCAGGGGGGGGCCAACCGACACTGAAGCTTTCTTT	CASRGGPTDTEAFF
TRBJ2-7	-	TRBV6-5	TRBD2	TGTGCCAGCAGTTACTCGAGGCTAGCGGCTTCCTACGAGCAGTACTTC	CASSYSRLAASYEQYF
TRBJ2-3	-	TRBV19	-	TGTGCCAGTAGTACTCGGACTGCAACTAGCACAGATACGCAGTATTTT	CASSTRTATSTDTQYF
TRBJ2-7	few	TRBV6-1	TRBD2	TGTGCCAGCAGTGGACCTAGCGGGAGGAGTAACGAGCAGTACTTC	CASSGPSGRSNEQYF
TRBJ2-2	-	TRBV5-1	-	TGCGCCAGCATCCTAGGGAACACCGGGGAGCTGTTTTTT	CASILGNTGELFF
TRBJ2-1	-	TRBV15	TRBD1	TGTGCCACCACGGCGCTGGGACAGGGGGCGGATGAGCAGTTCTTC	CATTALGQGADEQFF
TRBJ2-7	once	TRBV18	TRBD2	TGTGCCAGCTCCTACCTAGCGGGGGCCTCCTACGAGCAGTACTTC	CASSYLAGASYEQYF
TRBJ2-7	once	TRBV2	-	TGTGCCAGCAGTGAGACTCCGGGACTCCCCATGGACGAGCAGTACTTC	CASSETPGLPMDEQYF
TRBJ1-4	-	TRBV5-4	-	TGTGCCAGCAGCTTGATGGCCCAGGGGAAAGAAAAACTGTTTTTT	CASSLMAQGKEKLFF
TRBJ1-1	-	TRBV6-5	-	TGTGCCAGCAGTTACGTTCCCTCGATGGGGAGAACTGAAGCTTTCTTT	CASSYVPSMGRTEAFF
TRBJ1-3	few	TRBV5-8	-	TGTGCCAGCAGCGTCGGGGGAGGGGTCTCCGCCATATATTTT	CASSVGGGVSAIYF
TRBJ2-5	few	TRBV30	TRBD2	TGTGCCTGGAGTGCGGATAGCGGGAGGCTGGGGGAGACCCAGTACTTC	CAWSADSGRLGETQYF
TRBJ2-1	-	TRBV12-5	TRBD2	TGTGCTAGTGGTCCCTCTGGGGGGGTCTCACACTACAATGAGCAGTTCTTC	CASGPSGGVSHYNEQFF
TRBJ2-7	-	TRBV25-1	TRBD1	TGTGCCAGCAGTGATCCCGGGACAGGAGGGCAGTACTTC	CASSDPGTGGQYF
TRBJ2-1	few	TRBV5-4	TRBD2	TGTGCCAGCAGCAGAACTAGCGGGACTACCAATGAGCAGTTCTTC	CASSRTSGTTNEQFF
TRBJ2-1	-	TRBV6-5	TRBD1	TGTGCCAGCAGTTTCCGACAGGGCTCCTACAATGAGCAGTTCTTC	CASSFRQGSYNEQFF
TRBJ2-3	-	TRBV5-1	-	TGCGCCAGCAGCTCGTGGGAGTCCCTGGGAGATACGCAGTATTTT	CASSSWESLGDTQYF
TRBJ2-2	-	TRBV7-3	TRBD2	TGTGCCAGCCAAACTAGCGGGAGGGCGTCCGGGGAGCTGTTTTTT	CASQTSGRASGELFF
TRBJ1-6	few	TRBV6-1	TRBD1	TGTGCCAGCAATTCCCGGGACAGGGGACGATCACCCCTCCACTTT	CASNSRDRGRSPLHF
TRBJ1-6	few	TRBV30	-	TGTGCCTGGAGTGTGGGGAGCCATAGGGATTCACCCCTCCACTTT	CAWSVGSHRDSPLHF
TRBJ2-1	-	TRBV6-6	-	TGTGCCAGCAGTTTAGTGAGGAGGTACAATGAGCAGTTCTTC	CASSLVRRYNEQFF
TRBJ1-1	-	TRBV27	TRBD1	TGTGCCAGCACTCCAGGGGGTGGGAGCACTGAAGCTTTCTTT	CASTPGGGSTEAFF
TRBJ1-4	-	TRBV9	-	TGTGCCAGCAGCGTAGGGGTGAACAGGGCTAATGAAAAACTGTTTTTT	CASSVGVNRANEKLFF
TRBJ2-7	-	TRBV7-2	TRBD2	TGTGCCAGCAGCTTAGAGACTAGCGGGAGTGGAAAGCAGTACTTC	CASSLETSGSGKQYF
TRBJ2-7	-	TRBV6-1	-	TGTGCCAGCGATCGACAGCCCTACGAGCAGTACTTC	CASDRQPYEQYF
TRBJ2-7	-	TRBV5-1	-	TGCGCCAGCAGCTTGGACAGGGTTAACTACGAGCAGTACTTC	CASSLDRVNYEQYF
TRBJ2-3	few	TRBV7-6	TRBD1	TGTTCCAGCAGCTTAGGGACAGGGCGCACAGATACGCAGTATTTT	CSSSLGTGRTDTQYF
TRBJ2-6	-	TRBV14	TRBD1	TGTGCCAGCAGCCGGACAGGGTCTGGGGCCAACGTCCTGACTTTC	CASSRTGSGANVLTF
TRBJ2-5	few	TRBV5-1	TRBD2	TGCGCCACCAAACTCACTAGCGGGGAAGAGACCCAGTACTTC	CATKLTSGEETQYF
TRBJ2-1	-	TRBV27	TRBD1	TGTGCCAGCAGACGGTCCGGGACAGGGAACTACAATGAGCAGTTCTTC	CASRRSGTGNYNEQFF
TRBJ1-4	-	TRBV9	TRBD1	TGTGCCAGCAGCGTGGGTCGACAGGGGGAGAGTGAAAAACTGTTTTTT	CASSVGRQGESEKLFF
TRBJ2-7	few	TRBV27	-	TGTGCCAGCAGTGATGGGGGGACCCACGAGCAGTACTTC	CASSDGGTHEQYF
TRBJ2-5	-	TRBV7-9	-	TGTGCCAGCAGCTTAAGGGGTGGAGAGACCCAGTACTTC	CASSLRGGETQYF
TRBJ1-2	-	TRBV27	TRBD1	TGTGCCAGCAGTCCGGACAGGTTCAACTATGGCTACACCTTC	CASSPDRFNYGYTF
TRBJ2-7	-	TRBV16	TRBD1	TGTGCCAGCAGCCTACGGACAGGCTACGAGCAGTACTTC	CASSLRTGYEQYF
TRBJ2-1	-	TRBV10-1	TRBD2	TGCGCCAGCAGTGAGGTAGCGGGATATCATGAGCAGTTCTTC	CASSEVAGYHEQFF
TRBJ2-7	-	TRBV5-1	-	TGCGCCAGCAGCTTGGCCGGACTGCCTCTTCCTTACGAGCAGTACTTC	CASSLAGLPLPYEQYF
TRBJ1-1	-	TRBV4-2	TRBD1	TGTGCCAGCAGCCAAGGGGGTAACAGGGGGCTCAGGAACACTGAAGCTTTCTTT	CASSQGGNRGLRNTEAFF
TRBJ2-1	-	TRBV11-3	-	TGTGCCAGCAGCTTAGAAGGCAGGAACAATGAGCAGTTCTTC	CASSLEGRNNEQFF
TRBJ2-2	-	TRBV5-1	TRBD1	TGCGCCAGCAGCTTGGGGGACAGCTCGAACACCGGGGAGCTGTTTTTT	CASSLGDSSNTGELFF
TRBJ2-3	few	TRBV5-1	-	TGCGCCAGCAGCCCACATGGACAGGATACGCAGTATTTT	CASSPHGQDTQYF
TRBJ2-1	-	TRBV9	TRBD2	TGTGCCAGCAGCGTAAAGGCTAGCGGGAGGGCCGAGCAGTTCTTC	CASSVKASGRAEQFF
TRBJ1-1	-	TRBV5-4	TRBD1	TGTGCCAGCAGCCCACCTCCGGGACAGGGTATCACTGAAGCTTTCTTT	CASSPPPGQGITEAFF
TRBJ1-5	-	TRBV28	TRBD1	TGTGCCAGCACCCCACGTAGGGGACAGGGAAAATATAGCAATCAGCCCCAGCATTTT	CASTPRRGQGKYSNQPQHF
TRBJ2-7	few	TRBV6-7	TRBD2	TGTGCCAGCAGTTCGCGGGAGGGCAAATACGAGCAGTACTTC	CASSSREGKYEQYF